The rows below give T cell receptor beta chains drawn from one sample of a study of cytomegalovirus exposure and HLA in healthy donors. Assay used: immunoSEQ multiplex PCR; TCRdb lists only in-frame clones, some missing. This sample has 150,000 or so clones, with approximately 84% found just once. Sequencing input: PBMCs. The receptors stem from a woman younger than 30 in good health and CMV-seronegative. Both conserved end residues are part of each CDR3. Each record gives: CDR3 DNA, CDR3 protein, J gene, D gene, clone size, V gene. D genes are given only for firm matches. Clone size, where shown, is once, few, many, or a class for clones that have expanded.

CDR3nt: TGCGCCAGCAGCTCGGGACAGGGGGCGCCTGGGGCCAACGTCCTGACTTTC
CDR3aa: CASSSGQGAPGANVLTF
j_gene: TRBJ2-6
d_gene: TRBD1
abundance: .
v_gene: TRBV4-3

CDR3nt: TGCGCCAGCAGCCAAACAGGGGGCCAGAACACTGAAGCTTTCTTT
CDR3aa: CASSQTGGQNTEAFF
j_gene: TRBJ1-1
d_gene: TRBD1
abundance: .
v_gene: TRBV5-1

CDR3nt: TGTGCCACCGAAACCGGGACAGGGGGCGGCGGCTACACCTTC
CDR3aa: CATETGTGGGGYTF
j_gene: TRBJ1-2
d_gene: TRBD1
abundance: .
v_gene: TRBV6-5

CDR3nt: TGCAGCGTCGAAGGACAGGGGGCAGATGAAAAACTGTTTTTT
CDR3aa: CSVEGQGADEKLFF
j_gene: TRBJ1-4
d_gene: TRBD1
abundance: once
v_gene: TRBV29-1

CDR3nt: TGTGCCAGCAGAGACCTAATTAGCGGGACCTTATCCTACAATGAGCAGTTCTTC
CDR3aa: CASRDLISGTLSYNEQFF
j_gene: TRBJ2-1
d_gene: TRBD2
abundance: .
v_gene: TRBV28

CDR3nt: TGTGCCAGTCTCGCGGTCGGGGGGGCCTACAATGAGCAGTTCTTC
CDR3aa: CASLAVGGAYNEQFF
j_gene: TRBJ2-1
d_gene: TRBD2
abundance: .
v_gene: TRBV19

CDR3nt: TGTGCCAGCAGTGAGCAAGGGGTCCTCACAGATACGCAGTATTTT
CDR3aa: CASSEQGVLTDTQYF
j_gene: TRBJ2-3
d_gene: .
abundance: few
v_gene: TRBV6-4

CDR3nt: TGTGCCAGCAGCTTCGCGCGGGGCCAAGAGACCCAGTACTTC
CDR3aa: CASSFARGQETQYF
j_gene: TRBJ2-5
d_gene: .
abundance: .
v_gene: TRBV7-2

CDR3nt: TGTGCCAGCAGCCCGGCGGGACTCTACGAGCAGTACTTC
CDR3aa: CASSPAGLYEQYF
j_gene: TRBJ2-7
d_gene: .
abundance: .
v_gene: TRBV5-4

CDR3nt: TGCGCCAGCAGCTTCGGAGCGGGGGGAGGGGAGACCCAGTACTTC
CDR3aa: CASSFGAGGGETQYF
j_gene: TRBJ2-5
d_gene: TRBD2
abundance: once
v_gene: TRBV5-1

CDR3nt: TGTGCCAGTACCCCCAGGACGGACACCTACGAGCAGTACTTC
CDR3aa: CASTPRTDTYEQYF
j_gene: TRBJ2-7
d_gene: .
abundance: .
v_gene: TRBV19

CDR3nt: TGTGCCAGCAACCTACCGGGACAGGGGGTCACCGCTAACTATGGCTACACCTTC
CDR3aa: CASNLPGQGVTANYGYTF
j_gene: TRBJ1-2
d_gene: TRBD1
abundance: .
v_gene: TRBV28

CDR3nt: TGTGCCAGCAGCTTAGGATCTGGAGGGCGCATAGATACGCAGTATTTT
CDR3aa: CASSLGSGGRIDTQYF
j_gene: TRBJ2-3
d_gene: .
abundance: .
v_gene: TRBV11-3

CDR3nt: TGCGCCAGCAGCCGCCCGGGACTAGGACCTACAGGGACCTACGAGCAGTACTTC
CDR3aa: CASSRPGLGPTGTYEQYF
j_gene: TRBJ2-7
d_gene: TRBD2
abundance: .
v_gene: TRBV5-1

CDR3nt: TGTGCCAGCAGCCCAAATTTACTCGGGAGGCCCCAAGCGCAGTACTTC
CDR3aa: CASSPNLLGRPQAQYF
j_gene: TRBJ2-7
d_gene: TRBD2
abundance: .
v_gene: TRBV11-2

CDR3nt: TGCAGCGTTGCGGGCCTAGCGGGGAAGAGCTCCTACAATGAGCAGTTCTTC
CDR3aa: CSVAGLAGKSSYNEQFF
j_gene: TRBJ2-1
d_gene: TRBD2
abundance: .
v_gene: TRBV29-1

CDR3nt: TGTGCCAGCCCTACCCGGCGGGAGTATGACACCGGGGAGCTGTTTTTT
CDR3aa: CASPTRREYDTGELFF
j_gene: TRBJ2-2
d_gene: TRBD2
abundance: once
v_gene: TRBV7-8

CDR3nt: TGTGCCAGCAGTTTACCCGACAGGACCACAGATACGCAGTATTTT
CDR3aa: CASSLPDRTTDTQYF
j_gene: TRBJ2-3
d_gene: .
abundance: .
v_gene: TRBV28

CDR3nt: TGTGCCAGCAGTCTCCAGGGGGGCGGGAATTCACCCCTCCACTTT
CDR3aa: CASSLQGGGNSPLHF
j_gene: TRBJ1-6
d_gene: TRBD1
abundance: once
v_gene: TRBV28

CDR3nt: TGTGCCAGCAGTCTTGGAGGGAGTCTGTACTTC
CDR3aa: CASSLGGSLYF
j_gene: TRBJ2-7
d_gene: .
abundance: .
v_gene: TRBV27

CDR3nt: TGTGCCAGCAGTGAACTATGGCAGGGGGCAAAAGGGGCCAACGTCCTGACTTTC
CDR3aa: CASSELWQGAKGANVLTF
j_gene: TRBJ2-6
d_gene: TRBD1
abundance: .
v_gene: TRBV6-1

CDR3nt: TGCGCCAGCAGCCAAGACCCAGGCTCCTATAATTCACCCCTCCACTTT
CDR3aa: CASSQDPGSYNSPLHF
j_gene: TRBJ1-6
d_gene: .
abundance: once
v_gene: TRBV4-3

CDR3nt: TGCGCCACCACGCCAAGCGGGGGATACACCGGGGAGCTGTTTTTT
CDR3aa: CATTPSGGYTGELFF
j_gene: TRBJ2-2
d_gene: TRBD2
abundance: .
v_gene: TRBV4-1

CDR3nt: TGTGCCAGCAGCCCCAGGCAGGGCTACCTTGGCACCCAGTACTTC
CDR3aa: CASSPRQGYLGTQYF
j_gene: TRBJ2-5
d_gene: .
abundance: .
v_gene: TRBV11-2

CDR3nt: TGTGCCGACAGACAGGGGGCGAGCACAGATACGCAGTATTTT
CDR3aa: CADRQGASTDTQYF
j_gene: TRBJ2-3
d_gene: TRBD1
abundance: .
v_gene: TRBV2

CDR3nt: TGTGCCAGCACCAGGACTAGCGGGAGCACAGATACGCAGTATTTT
CDR3aa: CASTRTSGSTDTQYF
j_gene: TRBJ2-3
d_gene: TRBD2
abundance: .
v_gene: TRBV9

CDR3nt: TGTGCCAGCTCACCATCGGGAGGGATCTACGGCGACACCATATATTTT
CDR3aa: CASSPSGGIYGDTIYF
j_gene: TRBJ1-3
d_gene: .
abundance: .
v_gene: TRBV18

CDR3nt: TGTGCCAGCAGCTTAGCGCCGAGAAACACCGGGGAGCTGTTTTTT
CDR3aa: CASSLAPRNTGELFF
j_gene: TRBJ2-2
d_gene: .
abundance: .
v_gene: TRBV13

CDR3nt: TGTGCCAGCAGCGCCGGGACTAGCGGAGATACGCAGTATTTT
CDR3aa: CASSAGTSGDTQYF
j_gene: TRBJ2-3
d_gene: TRBD2
abundance: .
v_gene: TRBV7-9

CDR3nt: TGTGCCAGCAGTTCCCCCTTGAGCTCCTACAATGAGCAGTTCTTC
CDR3aa: CASSSPLSSYNEQFF
j_gene: TRBJ2-1
d_gene: .
abundance: .
v_gene: TRBV27

CDR3nt: TGTGCCAGCTCTAAAAATCCCGTTCGGACAGATACGCAGTATTTT
CDR3aa: CASSKNPVRTDTQYF
j_gene: TRBJ2-3
d_gene: .
abundance: .
v_gene: TRBV18

CDR3nt: TGTGCCAGCAGCTCAAGACAGACCTACGAGCAGTACTTC
CDR3aa: CASSSRQTYEQYF
j_gene: TRBJ2-7
d_gene: .
abundance: .
v_gene: TRBV7-2

CDR3nt: TGTGCCAGCAGCTTAGGAGGGGGCCACCGCAATGAGCAGTTCTTC
CDR3aa: CASSLGGGHRNEQFF
j_gene: TRBJ2-1
d_gene: TRBD1
abundance: .
v_gene: TRBV7-8

CDR3nt: TGTGCCAGCAGCCACTCACGGGGGGGCGGGAGAGCGTCCGATACGCAGTATTTT
CDR3aa: CASSHSRGGGRASDTQYF
j_gene: TRBJ2-3
d_gene: TRBD2
abundance: few
v_gene: TRBV4-2

CDR3nt: TGTGCCAGCAGCGTTGGACACCTTGGGGGGGACACTGAAGCTTTCTTT
CDR3aa: CASSVGHLGGDTEAFF
j_gene: TRBJ1-1
d_gene: .
abundance: once
v_gene: TRBV5-4

CDR3nt: TGCAGCGCCAGAGCGGACAGGGAAGGGCCTTACGAGCAGTACTTC
CDR3aa: CSARADREGPYEQYF
j_gene: TRBJ2-7
d_gene: TRBD1
abundance: .
v_gene: TRBV29-1

CDR3nt: TGTGCCAGCAGCTTGGACAGGGGGGCCTACGAGCAGTACTTC
CDR3aa: CASSLDRGAYEQYF
j_gene: TRBJ2-7
d_gene: TRBD1
abundance: once
v_gene: TRBV7-2

CDR3nt: TGTGCCAGCAGTGCCGGGGGATCCCCAGGGGAGCAGTACTTC
CDR3aa: CASSAGGSPGEQYF
j_gene: TRBJ2-7
d_gene: .
abundance: .
v_gene: TRBV2

CDR3nt: TGTGCCAGCAGCCGCGAGGGGGCGCATTCCTACGAGCAGTACTTC
CDR3aa: CASSREGAHSYEQYF
j_gene: TRBJ2-7
d_gene: TRBD1
abundance: .
v_gene: TRBV7-2

CDR3nt: TGTGCCAGCAGTTTAGGGGGCTCGAGAGTGAACACTGAAGCTTTCTTT
CDR3aa: CASSLGGSRVNTEAFF
j_gene: TRBJ1-1
d_gene: TRBD1
abundance: few
v_gene: TRBV6-5

CDR3nt: TGTGCCAGCTCACCACAGGGGCAGAGCTCCTATAATTCACCCCTCCACTTT
CDR3aa: CASSPQGQSSYNSPLHF
j_gene: TRBJ1-6
d_gene: .
abundance: .
v_gene: TRBV18

CDR3nt: TGTGCCATTAGACTAGCGGCGGGAGATACGCAGTATTTT
CDR3aa: CAIRLAAGDTQYF
j_gene: TRBJ2-3
d_gene: TRBD2
abundance: .
v_gene: TRBV10-3

CDR3nt: TGTGCCAGCAGCGTGATGGGGGCAATGAACACTGAAGCTTTCTTT
CDR3aa: CASSVMGAMNTEAFF
j_gene: TRBJ1-1
d_gene: .
abundance: .
v_gene: TRBV9

CDR3nt: TGTGCCAGCAGCTTGGCCCCGGGTCGGCCCCTCCACTTT
CDR3aa: CASSLAPGRPLHF
j_gene: TRBJ1-6
d_gene: .
abundance: .
v_gene: TRBV5-4

CDR3nt: TGTGCCAGCAGCTTATTTCCTGAGACAGGGCCCTCCTACAATGAGCAGTTCTTC
CDR3aa: CASSLFPETGPSYNEQFF
j_gene: TRBJ2-1
d_gene: TRBD1
abundance: few
v_gene: TRBV7-8

CDR3nt: TGTGCCAGCAGCTTAGACGGCGGGAGGGCCTTAAGTACCGGGGAGCTGTTTTTT
CDR3aa: CASSLDGGRALSTGELFF
j_gene: TRBJ2-2
d_gene: TRBD2
abundance: .
v_gene: TRBV7-2

CDR3nt: TGTGCCAGCAGCTTAGCTTCCTTGACTAGCGGGTACAATGAGCAGTTCTTC
CDR3aa: CASSLASLTSGYNEQFF
j_gene: TRBJ2-1
d_gene: TRBD2
abundance: .
v_gene: TRBV7-9

CDR3nt: TGTGCCGCCCTCGGGGGGCTAGGTAATTCACCCCTCCACTTT
CDR3aa: CAALGGLGNSPLHF
j_gene: TRBJ1-6
d_gene: .
abundance: .
v_gene: TRBV28

CDR3nt: TGTGCCAGCAGCATACTACTAGCGGGAGGTGGGGACGAGCAGTACTTC
CDR3aa: CASSILLAGGGDEQYF
j_gene: TRBJ2-7
d_gene: TRBD2
abundance: few
v_gene: TRBV5-4

CDR3nt: TGTGCCAGCACTGGGACAGGGCGTGACGAGCAGTACTTC
CDR3aa: CASTGTGRDEQYF
j_gene: TRBJ2-7
d_gene: TRBD1
abundance: .
v_gene: TRBV27

CDR3nt: TGTGCCAGCAGCTTGGAACTGCAGGGGGCAACCATATATTTT
CDR3aa: CASSLELQGATIYF
j_gene: TRBJ1-3
d_gene: TRBD1
abundance: .
v_gene: TRBV5-4

CDR3nt: TGTGCCAGCAGTTCCAGGGTAGGGCAGCCCCAGCATTTT
CDR3aa: CASSSRVGQPQHF
j_gene: TRBJ1-5
d_gene: .
abundance: .
v_gene: TRBV6-5

CDR3nt: TGTGCCAGCAGTCCGTACACAGAGAGCTCCTATAATTCACCCCTCCACTTT
CDR3aa: CASSPYTESSYNSPLHF
j_gene: TRBJ1-6
d_gene: .
abundance: .
v_gene: TRBV28

CDR3nt: TGTGCCAGCAGCGAGGGGACAGGGACTAATGAAAAACTGTTTTTT
CDR3aa: CASSEGTGTNEKLFF
j_gene: TRBJ1-4
d_gene: TRBD1
abundance: .
v_gene: TRBV9